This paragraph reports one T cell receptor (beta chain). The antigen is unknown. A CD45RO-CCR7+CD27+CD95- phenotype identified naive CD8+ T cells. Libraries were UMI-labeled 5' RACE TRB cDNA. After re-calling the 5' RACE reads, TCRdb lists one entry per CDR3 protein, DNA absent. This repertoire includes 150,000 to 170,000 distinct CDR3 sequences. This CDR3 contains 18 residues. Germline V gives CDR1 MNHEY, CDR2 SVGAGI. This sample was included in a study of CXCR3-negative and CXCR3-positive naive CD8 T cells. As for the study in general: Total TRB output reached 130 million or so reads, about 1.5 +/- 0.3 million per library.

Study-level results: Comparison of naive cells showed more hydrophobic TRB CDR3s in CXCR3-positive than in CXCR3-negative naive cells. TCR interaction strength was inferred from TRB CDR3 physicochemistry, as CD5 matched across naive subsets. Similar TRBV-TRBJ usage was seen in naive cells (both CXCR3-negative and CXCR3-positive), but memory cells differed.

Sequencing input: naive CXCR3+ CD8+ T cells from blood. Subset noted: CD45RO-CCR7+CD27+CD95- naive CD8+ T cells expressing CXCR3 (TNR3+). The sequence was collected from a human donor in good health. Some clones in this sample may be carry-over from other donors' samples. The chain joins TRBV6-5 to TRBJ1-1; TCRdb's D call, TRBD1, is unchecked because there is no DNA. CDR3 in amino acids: CASSYSSRTGGFDTEAFF.